This T cell receptor (beta chain) was captured in a study of blood T cell repertoires in COVID-19. As for the study in general: T cells, B-cell-depleted T cells, or PBMCs provided the cDNA or gDNA that served as material.

TCRdb keeps only in-frame clones here, not all; method: immunoSEQ multiplex PCR. Of about 160,000 clones in the sample, 84% were seen once. This CDR3 is 15 amino acids long. Germline V CDR1 and CDR2: LGHDT, YNNKEL (reference sequence). V lost 3 bases, J lost 0 bases, and 1 base stayed unmatched. This receptor was identified in a woman aged 45-65 years who had recovered from COVID-19. The chain uses TRBV3-1 (or the pseudogene TRBV3-2) and TRBJ2-1, with 8 bases matching TRBD1. The specimen sequenced was PBMCs or T cells enriched from blood (not recorded which). CDR3 nucleotide sequence: TGTGCCAGCAGCCAGGACAGGGTCTCCTACAATGAGCAGTTCTTC. Protein product: CASSQDRVSYNEQFF.